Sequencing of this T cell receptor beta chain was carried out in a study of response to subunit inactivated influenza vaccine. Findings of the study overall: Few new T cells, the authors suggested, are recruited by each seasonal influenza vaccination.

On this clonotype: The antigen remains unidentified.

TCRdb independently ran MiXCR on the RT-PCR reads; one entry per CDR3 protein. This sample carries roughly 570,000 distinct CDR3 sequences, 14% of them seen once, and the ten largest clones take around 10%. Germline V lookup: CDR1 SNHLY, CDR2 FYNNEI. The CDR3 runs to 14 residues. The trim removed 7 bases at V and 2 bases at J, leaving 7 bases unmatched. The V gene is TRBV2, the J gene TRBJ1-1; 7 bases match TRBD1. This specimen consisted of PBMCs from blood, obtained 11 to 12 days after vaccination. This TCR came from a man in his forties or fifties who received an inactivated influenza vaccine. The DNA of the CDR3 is TGTGCCAGCAACGGACAGGTTCTTAACACTGAAGCTTTCTTT. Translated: CASNGQVLNTEAFF. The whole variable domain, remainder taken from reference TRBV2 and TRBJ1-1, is EPEVTQTPSHQVTQMGQEVILRCVPISNHLYFYWYRQILGQKVEFLVSFYNNEISEKSEIFDDQFSVERPDGSNFTLKIRSTKLEDSAMYFCASNGQVLNTEAFFGQGTRLTVV.